These 19 T cell receptor beta chains were all obtained from the same sample, sequenced in a study of blood T cells in healthy people across ages. Then a second PCR, running about 6 to 11 cycles, was carried out with a sample-barcoded 5' primer and a J-beta primer mix. MiXCR, run by TCRdb on the 5' RACE reads, gives a single entry per CDR3 protein. This sample has approximately 800,000 distinct CDR3 sequences, with roughly 64% found just once. Sequencing was done on a sample of blood. These receptors were collected from a man aged 30 to 39 in good health.

This clonotype came up many times. The chain links TRBV7-9 to TRBJ2-7; 7 bases are shared with TRBD1. The CDR3 totals 14 residues. V lost 1 base, J lost 4 bases, and 4 bases stayed unmatched. The germline V gene encodes CDR1 SEHNR and CDR2 FQNEAQ (reference sequence). This chain's CDR3 is CASSLGGQVYEQYF. CDR3 nucleotides: TGTGCCAGCAGCTTAGGTGGACAGGTTTACGAGCAGTACTTC.

The genes are TRBV15 and TRBJ2-7, with D possibly matching TRBD2 (6 bases). From germline, CDR1 is LNHNV and CDR2 YYDKDF (reference sequence). The germline V and J ends were trimmed by 5 bases and 0 bases, with 17 bases remaining between them. The CDR3 totals 16 residues. CDR3 nucleotide sequence: TGTGCCACCAGCTGGGGATCGGGGACTTACTCCTACGAGCAGTACTTC. As protein: CATSWGSGTYSYEQYF.

The chain combines TRBV7-9 with TRBJ2-5; D is perhaps TRBD1 (6 bases). The end of the DNA is better explained by TRBJ2-7, so the J call may be wrong. The CDR3 spans 14 residues. Germline assignment: CDR1 SEHNR and CDR2 FQNEAQ (reference sequence). This CDR3 is CASSLERTDYEQYF. The CDR3 nucleotides are TGTGCCAGCAGCTTAGAACGGACAGACTACGAGCAGTACTTC.

This clonotype occurred a few times. The chain carries TRBV5-1 and TRBJ1-2, with 12 bases aligning to TRBD1. Looked up from germline, CDR1 is SGHRS and CDR2 is YFSETQ. V shed 5 bases, J shed 8 bases, and the junction held 4 bases outside the gene matches. The CDR3 is 13 residues long. The CDR3: CASRAGTGGGYTF. DNA for the CDR3: TGCGCCAGCAGGGCCGGGACAGGGGGCGGCTACACCTTC.

The rearrangement joins TRBV30 to TRBJ2-3, with D possibly TRBD2 on 5 matching bases. The ends were cut back, 4 bases at V and 8 bases at J, with 16 bases in the middle. CDR3 length equals 13 residues. Germline V lookup: CDR1 GTSNPN, CDR2 SVGIG (reference sequence). The CDR3 loop is CAWTGVHEGTQYF. The CDR3 region has the DNA TGTGCCTGGACCGGGGTTCATGAGGGTACGCAGTATTTT.

The rearrangement links TRBV20-1 to TRBJ2-1; D is unclear. The end of the DNA is better explained by TRBJ2-7, so the J call may be wrong. CDR3 length equals 11 residues. The germline gives CDR1 DFQATT, CDR2 SNEGSKA (reference sequence). The CDR3 DNA reads TGCAGTGCTAGTGAACACTACGAGCAGTACTTC. Protein: CSASEHYEQYF.

This clonotype was picked up a small number of times. The chain has TRBV14 and TRBJ2-1; D uncertain. This CDR3 comprises 12 residues. Trimming left V 3 bases short and J 9 bases short, with 9 bases between. Germline V gene lookup returns CDR1 SGHDN and CDR2 FVKESK. The CDR3 DNA reads as TGTGCCAGCAGCCAGGGAAGGCCTGAGCAGTTCTTC. This gives the protein CASSQGRPEQFF.

The rearrangement uses TRBV29-1 and TRBJ1-5; TRBD1 matches 8 bases. Trimming cost V 6 bases and J 0 bases; bases outside gene matches: 7. The germline V gene encodes CDR1 SQVTM and CDR2 ANQGSEA. CDR3 length equals 15 residues. This CDR3 is CSVGQGASSNQPQHF. The CDR3 region has the DNA TGCAGCGTCGGACAGGGAGCCTCTAGCAATCAGCCCCAGCATTTT.

The table lists this clonotype with a few counts. This rearrangement joins TRBV3-1 to TRBJ2-6; D is perhaps TRBD1 or TRBD2 (5 bases each). Trimming took off 1 base at V and 0 bases at J, with 16 bases between the two ends. CDR3 length: 19 amino acids. The germline V gene has CDR1 LGHDT and CDR2 YNNKEL (reference sequence). This CDR3 reads CASSQAKGSGLSGANVLTF. The CDR3 DNA follows: TGTGCCAGCAGCCAAGCTAAGGGGTCGGGGCTCTCTGGGGCCAACGTCCTGACTTTC.

V and J are TRBV11-1 and TRBJ2-3, with D possibly TRBD2 on 6 matching bases. The CDR3 extends over 15 amino acids. Per the germline V gene, CDR1 is SGHAT and CDR2 is FQDESV (reference sequence). Deletions cut 4 bases from V and 9 bases from J, with 20 bases between. The CDR3 region is CASSSLRDSEGTQYF. The CDR3 DNA follows: TGTGCCAGCAGCTCCCTCCGGGACTCCGAGGGGACGCAGTATTTT.

Concerning this clonotype itself: A read error may account for a junction end that differs from germline. The V and J genes are TRBV29-1 and TRBJ2-1; 12 nucleotides match TRBD2. The germline V gene encodes CDR1 SQVTM and CDR2 ANQGSEA. The CDR3 extends over 14 amino acids. This CDR3 reads CGVELAGGYNEQFF. The CDR3 DNA is TGCGGCGTTGAACTAGCGGGAGGTTACAATGAGCAGTTCTTC.

This clonotype was observed a few times. The chain joins TRBV12-3 or TRBV12-4 to TRBJ2-5; no clear D. V lost 2 bases, J lost 4 bases, and 11 bases lay in between. The CDR3 extends over 14 amino acids. The CDR3 coding sequence is TGTGCCAGCAGTTTAATAGGGATCGGAGAGACCCAGTACTTC. This encodes CASSLIGIGETQYF.

The chain recombines TRBV6-1 with TRBJ2-7; D is ambiguous. Germline assignment: CDR1 MNHNS and CDR2 SASEGT. Trimming stripped 3 bases from V and 0 bases from J, with 15 bases between. This CDR3 spans 16 amino acids. The CDR3 DNA is TGTGCCAGCAGTGACCGCGCACGCTCAGGCTCCTACGAGCAGTACTTC. Residues: CASSDRARSGSYEQYF.

This clonotype was counted between two and nine times. The J gene is TRBJ2-1, the V gene TRBV6-2 or TRBV6-3, with 7 bases aligning to TRBD2. With V trimmed by 8 bases and J by 6 bases, 7 bases remained unmatched. Germline V gene lookup returns CDR1 MNHEY and CDR2 SVGEGT. The CDR3 runs 13 residues. The CDR3, as DNA: TGTGCCAGCGGCGGGAGTTTTGGCAATGAGCAGTTCTTC. This codes for CASGGSFGNEQFF.

This chain links TRBV9 with TRBJ2-7; TRBD2 matches at 8 bases. Germline V CDR1 and CDR2: SGDLS, YYNGEE. This CDR3 spans 15 amino acids. V trimming: 0 bases; J trimming: 4 bases; junction bases outside the gene matches: 6. The CDR3 protein is CASSVAGGPGYEQYF. The CDR3, as DNA: TGTGCCAGCAGCGTAGCGGGAGGGCCCGGGTACGAGCAGTACTTC.

The sample holds a few counts of this clonotype. The chain couples TRBV20-1 to TRBJ2-1; D not certain. The germline V gene has CDR1 DFQATT and CDR2 SNEGSKA (reference sequence). CDR3 length: 14 residues. V lost 5 bases, J lost 2 bases, and 13 bases lay in between. CDR3 region: CSALTPAPYNEQFF. For the CDR3, the DNA is TGCAGTGCTCTAACTCCAGCGCCCTACAATGAGCAGTTCTTC.

There are a few counts of this clonotype. The chain combines TRBV2 with TRBJ1-2, with 7 bases matching TRBD1. The CDR3 is made up of 14 amino acids. Germline CDR1 and CDR2: SNHLY and FYNNEI. The V gene end was trimmed by 4 bases and the J gene end by 5 bases; junction bases not matched to a gene: 7. The CDR3 coding sequence is TGTGCCAGCAGTGTCGAGGGGGCGCGATATGGCTACACCTTC. The encoded protein is CASSVEGARYGYTF.

The chain carries TRBV20-1 and TRBJ2-1; D is unclear. The CDR3 contains 12 residues. V was shortened by 3 bases and J by 3 bases, with 6 bases between the two germline ends. Germline CDR1 reads DFQATT; CDR2 reads SNEGSKA (reference sequence). The CDR3 region has the DNA TGCAGTGCTAGGGGTTACTACAATGAGCAGTTCTTC. Its protein product is CSARGYYNEQFF.

This clonotype occurred a few times. This chain links TRBV10-3 with TRBJ2-7, with 8 nucleotides matching TRBD1. The CDR3 covers 15 residues. Germline V CDR1 and CDR2: ENHRY, SYGVKD. V lost 6 bases, J lost 1 base, and 8 bases stayed unmatched. The CDR3 bases are TGTGCCATCAGCAAACAGGGGGGTCTGTCCTACGAGCAGTACTTC. Translating it yields CAISKQGGLSYEQYF.